The T cell receptor (beta chain) under discussion was sequenced for a study of T cells in Graves' hyperthyroidism and ophthalmopathy. RNA transcripts were the template for amplifying TCR beta CDR3 regions. Primed by the HTBI set, a first-round RT-PCR was run on the TCR CDR3. TCRdb used MiXCR to reprocess the multiplex PCR reads, holding one entry per CDR3 protein. The sample consists of around 600,000 distinct CDR3 sequences, about 14% of them appearing once. This CDR3 has 14 amino acids. Deletions cut 5 bases from V and 6 bases from J, with 14 bases between. The V gene's germline CDR1 is MNHEY and CDR2 SMNVEV (reference sequence). Patients with ophthalmopathy all had a Clinical Activity Score of at least 3, a NOSPECS grade of at least 4 and duration under 3 months.

The sequence came from a woman aged 18-29 years with Graves' ophthalmopathy. Material: blood. The chain recombines TRBV27 with TRBJ1-5, with unresolved D. The CDR3 DNA reads TGTGCCAGCAGTCCCACGTCGCAGCTTCAGCCCCAGCATTTT. Its translation is CASSPTSQLQPQHF.